This T cell receptor beta chain was retrieved from a study of blood T cell repertoires in COVID-19. Across the whole study: Samples representing acute and convalescent COVID-19 were sourced from the United States, Italy and Spain. PBMCs, B-cell-depleted T cells, or T cells provided the cDNA or gDNA that made up the material.

V lost 5 bases and J lost 9; bases outside the gene matches: 7. CDR3 size: 13 residues. Per the germline V gene, CDR1 is GTSNPN and CDR2 is SVGIG (reference sequence). In the original analysis: The authors estimated nucleated cell counts from reference gene primer amplification. This table comes from immunoSEQ multiplex PCR, and its TCRdb copy is limited to in-frame clones, with some not included. The V and J calls and clone size are taken from that table; D and trimming were inferred from the DNA. The table has nearly 110,000 clones, 70% to 90% seen once. The sequence derives from a man aged 35-49 years with active or convalescent COVID-19. The chain links TRBV30 to TRBJ2-1, with 10 bases aligning to TRBD2. What was sequenced was peripheral blood. DNA for the CDR3: TGTGCCTGGTCTATCTCTAGCGGGAGTGAGCAGTTCTTC. It is translated as CAWSISSGSEQFF.